The entry that follows covers one T cell receptor beta chain sequence. What it binds is not known. The sample originates from a study of OX40 agonist ivuxolimab in advanced cancers. Study-wide background: An anti-OX40 (CD134) antibody with agonistic activity, ivuxolimab, was administered to patients. Hepatocellular carcinoma, melanoma, renal cell or head and neck cancer was diagnosed in the dose-escalation patients.

Study observations and caveats: CD4+ T cells averaged fewer expanded clones than CD8+ T cells. No determination was made of the antigen specificity of the expanded peripheral T cells.

The table came from immunoSEQ multiplex PCR; TCRdb's copy has only in-frame clones and leaves some out. The data hold tens of thousands of clones, with 70% to 90% observed a single time. The CDR3 sequence is 14 residues long. Germline V lookup: CDR1 SGHTS, CDR2 YDEGEE. V lost 4 bases, J lost 4 bases, and 11 bases lay in between. The TCR originated in an adult with an advanced solid tumor such as melanoma, head and neck, liver or kidney cancer. This chain links TRBV5-8 with TRBJ1-4; a weak D match, TRBD1 (6 bases). The sample here was CD4+ or CD8+ T cells sorted from blood, taken in a trial of the OX40 agonist ivuxolimab. This CDR3 reads CASSLRGLNEKLFF. As DNA, the CDR3 is TGTGCCAGCAGCCTGCGGGGGCTTAATGAAAAACTGTTTTTT.